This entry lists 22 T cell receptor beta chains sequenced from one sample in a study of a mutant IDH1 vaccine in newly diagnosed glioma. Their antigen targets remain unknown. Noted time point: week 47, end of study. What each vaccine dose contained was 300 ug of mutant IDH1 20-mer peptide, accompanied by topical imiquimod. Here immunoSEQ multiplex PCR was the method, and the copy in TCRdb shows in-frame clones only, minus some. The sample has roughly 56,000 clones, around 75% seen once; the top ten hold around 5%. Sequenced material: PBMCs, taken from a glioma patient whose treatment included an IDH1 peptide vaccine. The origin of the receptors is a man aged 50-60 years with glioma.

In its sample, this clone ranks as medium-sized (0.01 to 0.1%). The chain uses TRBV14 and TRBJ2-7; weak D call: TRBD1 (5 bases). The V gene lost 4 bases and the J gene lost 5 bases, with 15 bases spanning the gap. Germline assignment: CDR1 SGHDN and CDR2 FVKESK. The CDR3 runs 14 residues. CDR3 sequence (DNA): TGTGCCAGCAGCCCAGGGAAGCGCCCAGACGAGCAGTACTTC. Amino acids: CASSPGKRPDEQYF.

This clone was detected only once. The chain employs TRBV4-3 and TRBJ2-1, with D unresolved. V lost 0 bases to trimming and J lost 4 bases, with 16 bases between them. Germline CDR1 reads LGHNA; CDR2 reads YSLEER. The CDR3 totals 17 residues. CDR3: CASSQDMNVGIYNEQFF. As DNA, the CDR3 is TGCGCCAGCAGCCAAGATATGAACGTCGGAATTTACAATGAGCAGTTCTTC.

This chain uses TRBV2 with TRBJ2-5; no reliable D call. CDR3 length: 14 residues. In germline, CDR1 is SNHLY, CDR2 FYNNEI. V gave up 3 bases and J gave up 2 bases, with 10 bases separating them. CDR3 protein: CASSDTSRQETQYF. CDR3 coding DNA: TGTGCCAGCAGTGACACATCCCGACAAGAGACCCAGTACTTC.

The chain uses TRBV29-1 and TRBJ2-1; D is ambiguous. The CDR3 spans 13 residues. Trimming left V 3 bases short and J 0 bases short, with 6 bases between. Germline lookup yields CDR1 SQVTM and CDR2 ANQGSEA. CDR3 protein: CSVEGSSYNEQFF. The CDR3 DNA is TGCAGCGTTGAGGGAAGCTCCTACAATGAGCAGTTCTTC.

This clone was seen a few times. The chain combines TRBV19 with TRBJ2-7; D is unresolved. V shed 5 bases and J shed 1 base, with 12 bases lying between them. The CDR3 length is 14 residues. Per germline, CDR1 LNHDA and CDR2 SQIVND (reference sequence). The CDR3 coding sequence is TGTGCCAGTAGTCTCATGGGCTCTTCCTACGAGCAGTACTTC. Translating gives CASSLMGSSYEQYF.

DNA for the CDR3: TGTGCCACCAGCAACGGGAAACAGCCAACCTACGAGCAGTACTTC. It yields the protein CATSNGKQPTYEQYF. The chain is built from TRBV15 and TRBJ2-7; TRBD2 might be the D (5 bases). This CDR3 has 15 amino acids. Germline V gene sequence: CDR1 LNHNV, CDR2 YYDKDF (reference sequence). V was clipped by 4 bases and J by 2 bases, with 15 bases between them.

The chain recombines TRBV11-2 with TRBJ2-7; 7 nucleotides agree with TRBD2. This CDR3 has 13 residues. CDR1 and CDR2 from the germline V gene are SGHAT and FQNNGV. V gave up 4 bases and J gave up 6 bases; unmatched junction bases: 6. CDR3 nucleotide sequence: TGTGCCAGCAGCTCCGTCTCGGGGGGCGAGCAGTACTTC. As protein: CASSSVSGGEQYF.

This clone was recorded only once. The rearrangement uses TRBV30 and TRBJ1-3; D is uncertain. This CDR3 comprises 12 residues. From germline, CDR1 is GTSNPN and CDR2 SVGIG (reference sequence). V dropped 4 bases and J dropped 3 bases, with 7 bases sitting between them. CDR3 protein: CAWNPGGNTIYF. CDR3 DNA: TGTGCCTGGAACCCCGGTGGAAACACCATATATTTT.

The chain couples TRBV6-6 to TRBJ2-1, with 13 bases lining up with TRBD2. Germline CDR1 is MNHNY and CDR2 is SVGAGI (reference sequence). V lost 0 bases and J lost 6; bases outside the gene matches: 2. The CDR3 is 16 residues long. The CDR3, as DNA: TGTGCCAGCAGTTACTCTACTAGCGGGGGGGGCAATGAGCAGTTCTTC. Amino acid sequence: CASSYSTSGGGNEQFF.

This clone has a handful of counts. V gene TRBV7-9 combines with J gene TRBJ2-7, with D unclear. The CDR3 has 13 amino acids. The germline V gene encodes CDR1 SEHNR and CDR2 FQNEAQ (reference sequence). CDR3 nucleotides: TGTGTAGTCGAGGATAGCCCGGGCTACGAGCAGTACTTC. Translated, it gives CVVEDSPGYEQYF. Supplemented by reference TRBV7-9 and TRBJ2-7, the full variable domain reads DTGVSQNPRHKITKRGQNVTFRCDPISEHNRLYWYRQTLGQGPEFLTYFQNEAQLEKSRLLSDRFSAERPKGSFSTLEIQRTEQGDSAMYLCVVEDSPGYEQYFGPGTRLTVT.

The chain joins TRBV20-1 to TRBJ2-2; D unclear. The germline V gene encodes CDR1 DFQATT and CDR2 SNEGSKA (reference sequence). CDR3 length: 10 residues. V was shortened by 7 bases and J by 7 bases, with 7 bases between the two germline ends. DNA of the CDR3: TGCAGTGTCGTGGACGGGGAGCTGTTTTTT. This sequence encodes CSVVDGELFF.

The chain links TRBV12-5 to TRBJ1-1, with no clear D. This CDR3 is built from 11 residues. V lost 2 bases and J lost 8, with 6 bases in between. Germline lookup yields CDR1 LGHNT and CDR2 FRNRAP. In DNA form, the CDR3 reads TGTGCTAGTGGTTTGAATGGAGAAGCTTTCTTT. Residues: CASGLNGEAFF.

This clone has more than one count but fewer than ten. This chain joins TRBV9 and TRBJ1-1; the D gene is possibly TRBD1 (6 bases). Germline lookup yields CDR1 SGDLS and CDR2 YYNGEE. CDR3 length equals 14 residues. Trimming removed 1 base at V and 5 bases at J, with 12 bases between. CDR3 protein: CASSVRRGRTEAFF. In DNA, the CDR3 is TGTGCCAGCAGCGTACGCAGGGGAAGGACTGAAGCTTTCTTT.

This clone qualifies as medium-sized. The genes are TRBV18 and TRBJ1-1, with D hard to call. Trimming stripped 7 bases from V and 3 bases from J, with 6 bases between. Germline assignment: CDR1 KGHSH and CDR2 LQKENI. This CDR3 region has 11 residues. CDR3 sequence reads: CASLTYTEAFF. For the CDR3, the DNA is TGTGCCAGCTTAACCTACACTGAAGCTTTCTTT.

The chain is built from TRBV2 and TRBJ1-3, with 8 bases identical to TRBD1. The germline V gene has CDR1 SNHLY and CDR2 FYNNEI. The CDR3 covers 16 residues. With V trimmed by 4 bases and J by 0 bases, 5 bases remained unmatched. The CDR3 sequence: CASSGGTGYSGNTIYF. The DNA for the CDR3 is TGTGCCAGCAGTGGTGGGACAGGATACTCTGGAAACACCATATATTTT.

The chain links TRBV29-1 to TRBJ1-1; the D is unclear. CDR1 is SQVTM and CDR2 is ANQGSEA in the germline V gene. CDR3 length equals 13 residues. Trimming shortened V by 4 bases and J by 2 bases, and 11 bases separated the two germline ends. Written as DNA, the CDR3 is TGCAGCGTTGGCCCAGAGTTTAACACTGAAGCTTTCTTT. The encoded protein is CSVGPEFNTEAFF. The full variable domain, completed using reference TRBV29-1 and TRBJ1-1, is SAVISQKPSRDICQRGTSLTIQCQVDSQVTMMFWYRQQPGQSLTLIATANQGSEATYESGFVIDKFPISRPNLTFSTLTVSNMSPEDSSIYLCSVGPEFNTEAFFGQGTRLTVV.

The CDR3 nucleotides read TGTGCCAGCAGCCAAGATCGGGGGAGCGGGGCCTTGGGGGAGACCCAGTACTTC. This encodes CASSQDRGSGALGETQYF. The rearrangement links TRBV4-2 to TRBJ2-5; 7 bases match TRBD2. The germline gives CDR1 LGHNA, CDR2 YNFKEQ. Trimming at V came to 0 bases and at J to 5 bases, leaving 15 bases not matched to a gene. This CDR3 has 18 residues.

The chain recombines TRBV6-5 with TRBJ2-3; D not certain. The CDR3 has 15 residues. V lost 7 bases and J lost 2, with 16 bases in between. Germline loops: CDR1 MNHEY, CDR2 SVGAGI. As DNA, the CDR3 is TGTGCCAGCACCAGCCCCCGGGCTTCCACAGATACGCAGTATTTT. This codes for CASTSPRASTDTQYF.

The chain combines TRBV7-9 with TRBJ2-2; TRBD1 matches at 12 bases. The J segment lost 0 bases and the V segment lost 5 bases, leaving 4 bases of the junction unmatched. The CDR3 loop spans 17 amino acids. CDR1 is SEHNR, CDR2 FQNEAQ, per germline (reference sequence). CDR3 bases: TGTGCCAGCAGCCTGGGGACAGGGGGCACGAACACCGGGGAGCTGTTTTTT. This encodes CASSLGTGGTNTGELFF.

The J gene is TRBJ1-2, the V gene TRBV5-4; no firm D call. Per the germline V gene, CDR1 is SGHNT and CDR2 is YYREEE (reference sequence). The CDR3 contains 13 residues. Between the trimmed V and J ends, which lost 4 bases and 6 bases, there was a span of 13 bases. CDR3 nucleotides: TGTGCCAGCAGCCTACTAGGGAACGATGGCTACACCTTC. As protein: CASSLLGNDGYTF.

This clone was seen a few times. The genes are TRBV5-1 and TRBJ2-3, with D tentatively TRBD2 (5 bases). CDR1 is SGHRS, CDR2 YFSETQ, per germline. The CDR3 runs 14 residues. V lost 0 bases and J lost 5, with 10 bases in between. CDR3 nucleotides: TGCGCCAGCAGCTTGGAAGCAGCGGAAGATACGCAGTATTTT. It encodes CASSLEAAEDTQYF.

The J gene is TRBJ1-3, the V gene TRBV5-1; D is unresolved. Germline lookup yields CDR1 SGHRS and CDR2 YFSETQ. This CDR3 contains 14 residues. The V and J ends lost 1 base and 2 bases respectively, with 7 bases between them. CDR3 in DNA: TGCGCCAGCAGCTTGACAGTAACTGGAAACACCATATATTTT. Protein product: CASSLTVTGNTIYF.